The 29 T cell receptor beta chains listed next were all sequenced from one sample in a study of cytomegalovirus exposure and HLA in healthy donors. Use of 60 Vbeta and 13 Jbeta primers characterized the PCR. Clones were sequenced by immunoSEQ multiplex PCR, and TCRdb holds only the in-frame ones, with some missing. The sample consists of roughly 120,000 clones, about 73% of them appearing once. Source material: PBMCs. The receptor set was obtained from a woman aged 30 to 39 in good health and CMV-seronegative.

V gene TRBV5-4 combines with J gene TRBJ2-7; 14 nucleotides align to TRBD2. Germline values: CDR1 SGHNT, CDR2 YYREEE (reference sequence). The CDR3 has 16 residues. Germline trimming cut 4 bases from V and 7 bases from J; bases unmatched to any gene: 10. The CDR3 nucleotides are TGTGCCAGCAGCGGAGCGGGACTAGCGGGAGTGGGGGAGCAGTACTTC. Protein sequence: CASSGAGLAGVGEQYF.

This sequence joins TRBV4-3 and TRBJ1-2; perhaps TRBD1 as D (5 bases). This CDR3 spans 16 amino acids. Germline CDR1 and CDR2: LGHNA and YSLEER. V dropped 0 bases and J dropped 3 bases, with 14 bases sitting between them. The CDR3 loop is CASSQELQVSYYGYTF. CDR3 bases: TGCGCCAGCAGCCAAGAACTACAGGTCTCTTACTATGGCTACACCTTC.

The CDR3 protein is CASSQVGTGRYGYTF. For the CDR3, the DNA is TGCGCCAGCAGCCAAGTCGGGACAGGCCGCTATGGCTACACCTTC. The V and J genes are TRBV4-3 and TRBJ1-2; 8 positions agree with TRBD1. CDR3 length equals 15 residues. Germline CDR1 is LGHNA and CDR2 is YSLEER. V was pared by 1 base and J by 4 bases, with 5 bases of the junction left unmatched.

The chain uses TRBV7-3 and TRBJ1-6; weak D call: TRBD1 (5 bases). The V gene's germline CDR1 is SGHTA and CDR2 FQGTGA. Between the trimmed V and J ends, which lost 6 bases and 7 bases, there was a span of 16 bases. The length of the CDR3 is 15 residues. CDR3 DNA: TGTGCCAGCAGTGCCGGAGGGGAACCAAATTCACCCCTCCACTTT. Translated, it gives CASSAGGEPNSPLHF. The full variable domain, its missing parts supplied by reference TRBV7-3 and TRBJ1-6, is GAGVSQTPSNKVTEKGKYVELRCDPISGHTALYWYRQSLGQGPEFLIYFQGTGAADDSGLPNDRFFAVRPEGSVSTLKIQRTERGDSAVYLCASSAGGEPNSPLHFGNGTRLTVT.

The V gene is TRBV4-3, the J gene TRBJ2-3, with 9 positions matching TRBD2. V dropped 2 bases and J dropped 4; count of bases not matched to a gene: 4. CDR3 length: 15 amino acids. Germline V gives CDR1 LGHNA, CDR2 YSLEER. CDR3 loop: CASSQYAGGADTQYF. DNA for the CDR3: TGCGCCAGCAGCCAATACGCGGGGGGGGCAGATACGCAGTATTTT.

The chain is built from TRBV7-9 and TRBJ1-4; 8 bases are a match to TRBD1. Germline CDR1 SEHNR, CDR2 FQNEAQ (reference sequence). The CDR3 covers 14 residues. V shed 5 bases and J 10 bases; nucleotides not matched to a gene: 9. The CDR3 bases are TGTGCCAGCAGCCTAGGAAGGGACAGGCGAAAACTGTTTTTT. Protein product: CASSLGRDRRKLFF.

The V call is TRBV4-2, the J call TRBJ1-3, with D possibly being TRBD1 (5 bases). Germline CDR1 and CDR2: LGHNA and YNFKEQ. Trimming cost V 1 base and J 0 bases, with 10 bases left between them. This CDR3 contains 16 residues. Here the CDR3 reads CASSQGRGYSGNTIYF. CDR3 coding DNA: TGTGCCAGCAGCCAAGGTAGGGGCTACTCTGGAAACACCATATATTTT.

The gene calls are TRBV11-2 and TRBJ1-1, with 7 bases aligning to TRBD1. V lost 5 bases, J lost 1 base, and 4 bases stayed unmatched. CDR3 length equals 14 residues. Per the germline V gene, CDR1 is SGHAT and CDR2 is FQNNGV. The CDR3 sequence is CASSPGQWNTEAFF. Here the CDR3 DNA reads TGTGCCAGCAGCCCGGGACAGTGGAACACTGAAGCTTTCTTT.

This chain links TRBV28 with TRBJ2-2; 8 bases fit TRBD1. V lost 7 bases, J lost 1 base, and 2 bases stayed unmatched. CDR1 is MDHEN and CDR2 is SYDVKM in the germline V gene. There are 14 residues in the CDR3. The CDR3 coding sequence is TGTGCCAGCACGGGACAGGAGAACACCGGGGAGCTGTTTTTT. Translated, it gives CASTGQENTGELFF.

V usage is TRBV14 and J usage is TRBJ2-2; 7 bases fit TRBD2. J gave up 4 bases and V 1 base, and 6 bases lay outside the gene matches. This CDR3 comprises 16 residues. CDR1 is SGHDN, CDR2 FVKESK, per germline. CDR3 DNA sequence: TGTGCCAGCAGCCAAGTTGGGCGGGAGTTCACCGGGGAGCTGTTTTTT. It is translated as CASSQVGREFTGELFF.

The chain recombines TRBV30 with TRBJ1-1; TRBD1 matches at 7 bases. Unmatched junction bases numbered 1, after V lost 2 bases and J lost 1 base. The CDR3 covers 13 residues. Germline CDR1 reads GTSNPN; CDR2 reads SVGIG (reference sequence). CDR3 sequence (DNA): TGTGCCTGGAGTAGACAGGGGAACACTGAAGCTTTCTTT. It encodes CAWSRQGNTEAFF.

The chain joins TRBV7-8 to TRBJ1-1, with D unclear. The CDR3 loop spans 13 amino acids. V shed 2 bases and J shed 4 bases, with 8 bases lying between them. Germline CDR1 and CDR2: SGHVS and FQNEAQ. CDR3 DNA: TGTGCCAGCAGCTTAAGGCGGGGCACTGAAGCTTTCTTT. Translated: CASSLRRGTEAFF. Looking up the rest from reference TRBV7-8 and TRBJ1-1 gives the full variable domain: GAGVSQSPRYKVAKRGQDVALRCDPISGHVSLFWYQQALGQGPEFLTYFQNEAQLDKSGLPSDRFFAERPEGSVSTLKIQRTQQEDSAVYLCASSLRRGTEAFFGQGTRLTVV.

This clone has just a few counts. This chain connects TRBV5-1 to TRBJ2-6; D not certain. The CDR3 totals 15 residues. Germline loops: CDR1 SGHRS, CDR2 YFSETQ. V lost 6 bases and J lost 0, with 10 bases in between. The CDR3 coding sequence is TGCGCCAGCAAATTAGTGAACTCTGGGGCCAACGTCCTGACTTTC. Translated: CASKLVNSGANVLTF.

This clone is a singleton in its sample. The CDR3 bases are TGTGCCAGCAGCATCCAACAGGGGCTGTATAGCAATCAGCCCCAGCATTTT. Protein product: CASSIQQGLYSNQPQHF. The chain carries TRBV28 and TRBJ1-5; TRBD1 matches at 7 bases. Trimming took 6 bases from V and 0 from J; bases not matched to a gene: 11. The germline CDR1 and CDR2 sequences are MDHEN and SYDVKM. This CDR3 has 17 amino acids.

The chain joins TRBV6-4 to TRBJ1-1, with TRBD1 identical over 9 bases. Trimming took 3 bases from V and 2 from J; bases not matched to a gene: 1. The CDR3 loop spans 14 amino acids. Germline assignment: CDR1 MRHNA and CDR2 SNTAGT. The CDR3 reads CASSETGGNTEAFF. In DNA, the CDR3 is TGTGCCAGCAGTGAGACAGGGGGAAACACTGAAGCTTTCTTT.

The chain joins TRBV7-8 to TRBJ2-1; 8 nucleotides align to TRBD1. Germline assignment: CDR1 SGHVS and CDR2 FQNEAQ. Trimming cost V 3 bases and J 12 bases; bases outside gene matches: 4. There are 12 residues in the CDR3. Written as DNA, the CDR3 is TGTGCCAGCAGCTTGGACAGGGTTATGCAGTTCTTC. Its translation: CASSLDRVMQFF.

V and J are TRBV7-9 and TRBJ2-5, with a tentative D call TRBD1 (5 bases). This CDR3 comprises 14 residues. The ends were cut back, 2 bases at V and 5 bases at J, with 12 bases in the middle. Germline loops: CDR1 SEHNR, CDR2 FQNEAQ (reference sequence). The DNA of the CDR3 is TGTGCCAGCAGCTTACAGGGAAAAGGGGAGACCCAGTACTTC. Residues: CASSLQGKGETQYF.

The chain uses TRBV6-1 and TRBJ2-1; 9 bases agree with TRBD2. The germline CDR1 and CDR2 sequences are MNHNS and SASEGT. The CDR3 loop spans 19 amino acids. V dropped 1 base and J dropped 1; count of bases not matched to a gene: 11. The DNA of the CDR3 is TGTGCCAGCAGTGAAGGCGGGGGGGCCTATTTCATATCCTACAATGAGCAGTTCTTC. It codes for CASSEGGGAYFISYNEQFF.

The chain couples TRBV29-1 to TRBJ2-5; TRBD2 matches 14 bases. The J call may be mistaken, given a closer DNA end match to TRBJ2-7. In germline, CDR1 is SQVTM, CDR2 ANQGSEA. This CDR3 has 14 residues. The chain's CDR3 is CSVGGLAGVHEQYF. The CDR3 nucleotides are TGCAGCGTTGGGGGACTAGCGGGAGTCCACGAGCAGTACTTC.

The CDR3 DNA reads as TGTGCCAGCAGCTTGGGCAGGGTCTATGGCTACACCTTC. Translating it yields CASSLGRVYGYTF. The chain couples TRBV7-2 to TRBJ1-2; D may be TRBD1 (5 bases). Germline V gene sequence: CDR1 SGHTA, CDR2 FQGNSA. This CDR3 has 13 residues. Trimming took off 3 bases at V and 4 bases at J, with 9 bases between the two ends.

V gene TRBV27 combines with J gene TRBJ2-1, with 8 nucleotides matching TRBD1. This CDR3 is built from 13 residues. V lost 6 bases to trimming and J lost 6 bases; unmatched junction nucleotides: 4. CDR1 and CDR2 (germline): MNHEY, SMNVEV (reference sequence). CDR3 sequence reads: CASRFRGPNEQFF. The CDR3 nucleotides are TGTGCCAGCAGGTTCAGGGGGCCCAATGAGCAGTTCTTC.

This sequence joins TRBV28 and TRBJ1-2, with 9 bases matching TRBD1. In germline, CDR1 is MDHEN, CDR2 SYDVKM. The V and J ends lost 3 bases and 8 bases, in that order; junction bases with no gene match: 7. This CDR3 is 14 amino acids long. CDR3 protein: CASSFGTGQRGYTF. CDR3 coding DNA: TGTGCCAGCAGTTTCGGGACAGGGCAAAGGGGCTACACCTTC.

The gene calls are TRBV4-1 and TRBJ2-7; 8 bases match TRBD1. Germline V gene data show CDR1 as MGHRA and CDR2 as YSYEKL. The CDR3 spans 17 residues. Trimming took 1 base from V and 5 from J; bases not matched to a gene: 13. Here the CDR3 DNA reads TGCGCCAGCAGCCAAGGCGCCGGGACAGGTACTCTGAACGAGCAGTACTTC. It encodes CASSQGAGTGTLNEQYF.

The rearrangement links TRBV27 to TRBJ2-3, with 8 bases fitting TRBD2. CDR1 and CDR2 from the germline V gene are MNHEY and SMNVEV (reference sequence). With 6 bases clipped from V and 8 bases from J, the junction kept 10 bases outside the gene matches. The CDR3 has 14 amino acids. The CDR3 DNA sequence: TGTGCCAGCAGCGTAAGAGCGGGAGCGGGTACGCAGTATTTT. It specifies CASSVRAGAGTQYF.

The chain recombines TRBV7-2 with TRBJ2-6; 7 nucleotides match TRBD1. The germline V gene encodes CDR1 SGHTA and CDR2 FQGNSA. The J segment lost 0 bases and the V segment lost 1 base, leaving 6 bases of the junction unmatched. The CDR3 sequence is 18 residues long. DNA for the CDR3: TGTGCCAGCAGCTTAGTTTCAGGGACAGTCTCTGGGGCCAACGTCCTGACTTTC. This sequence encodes CASSLVSGTVSGANVLTF.

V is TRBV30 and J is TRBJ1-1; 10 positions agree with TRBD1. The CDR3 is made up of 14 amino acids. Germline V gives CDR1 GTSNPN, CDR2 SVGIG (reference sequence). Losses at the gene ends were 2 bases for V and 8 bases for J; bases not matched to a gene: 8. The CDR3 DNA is TGTGCCTGGAGTCCGGGACAGGGGTTAGGGGAAGCTTTCTTT. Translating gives CAWSPGQGLGEAFF.

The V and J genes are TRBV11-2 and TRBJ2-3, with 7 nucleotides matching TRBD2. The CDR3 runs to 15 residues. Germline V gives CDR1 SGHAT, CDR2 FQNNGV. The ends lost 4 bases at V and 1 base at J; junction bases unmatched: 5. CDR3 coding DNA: TGTGCCAGCAGCTCACAGCGGGGCGGCACAGATACGCAGTATTTT. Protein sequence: CASSSQRGGTDTQYF.

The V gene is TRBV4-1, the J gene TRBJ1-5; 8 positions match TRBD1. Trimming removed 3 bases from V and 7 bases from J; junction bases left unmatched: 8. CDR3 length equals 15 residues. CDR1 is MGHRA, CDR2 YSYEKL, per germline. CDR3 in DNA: TGCGCCAGCAGCCAGGAAACAGGGGGATGGCAGCCCCAGCATTTT. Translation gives CASSQETGGWQPQHF.

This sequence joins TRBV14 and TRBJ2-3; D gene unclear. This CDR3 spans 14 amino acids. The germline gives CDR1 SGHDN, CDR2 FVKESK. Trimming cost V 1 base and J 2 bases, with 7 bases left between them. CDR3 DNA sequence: TGTGCCAGCAGCCAAGTTTCAATCACAGATACGCAGTATTTT. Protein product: CASSQVSITDTQYF.